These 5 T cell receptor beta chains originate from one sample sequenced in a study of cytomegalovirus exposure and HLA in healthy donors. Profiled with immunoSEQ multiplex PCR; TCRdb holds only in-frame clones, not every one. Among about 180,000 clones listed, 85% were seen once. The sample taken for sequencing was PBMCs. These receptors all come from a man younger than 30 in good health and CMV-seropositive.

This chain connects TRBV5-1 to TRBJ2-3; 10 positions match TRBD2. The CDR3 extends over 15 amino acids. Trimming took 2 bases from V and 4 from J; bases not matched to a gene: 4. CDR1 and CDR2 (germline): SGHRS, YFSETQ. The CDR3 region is CASSFGLAESDTQYF. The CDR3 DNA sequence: TGCGCCAGCAGCTTTGGACTAGCGGAATCAGATACGCAGTATTTT.

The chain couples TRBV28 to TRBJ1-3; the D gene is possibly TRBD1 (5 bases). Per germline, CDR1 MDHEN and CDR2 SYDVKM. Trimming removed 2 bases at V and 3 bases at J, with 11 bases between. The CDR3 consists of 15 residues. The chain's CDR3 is CASSLGRAGGNTIYF. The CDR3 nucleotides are TGTGCCAGCAGTTTAGGCAGGGCTGGTGGAAACACCATATATTTT.

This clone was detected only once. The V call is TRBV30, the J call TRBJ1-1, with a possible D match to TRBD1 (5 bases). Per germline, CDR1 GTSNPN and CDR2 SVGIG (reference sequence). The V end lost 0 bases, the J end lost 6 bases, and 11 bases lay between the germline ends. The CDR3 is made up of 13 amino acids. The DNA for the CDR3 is TGTGCCTGGAGTGTACAGGTTTCGGCTGAAGCTTTCTTT. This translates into CAWSVQVSAEAFF. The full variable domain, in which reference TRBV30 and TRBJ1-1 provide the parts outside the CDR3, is SQTIHQWPATLVQPVGSPLSLECTVEGTSNPNLYWYRQAAGRGLQLLFYSVGIGQISSEVPQNLSASRPQDRQFILSSKKLLLSDSGFYLCAWSVQVSAEAFFGQGTRLTVV.

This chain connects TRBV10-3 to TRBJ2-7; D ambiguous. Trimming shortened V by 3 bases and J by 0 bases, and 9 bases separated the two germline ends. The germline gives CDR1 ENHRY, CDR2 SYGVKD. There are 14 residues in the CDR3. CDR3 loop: CAISEVPVSYEQYF. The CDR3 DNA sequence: TGTGCCATCAGTGAAGTACCAGTCTCCTACGAGCAGTACTTC.

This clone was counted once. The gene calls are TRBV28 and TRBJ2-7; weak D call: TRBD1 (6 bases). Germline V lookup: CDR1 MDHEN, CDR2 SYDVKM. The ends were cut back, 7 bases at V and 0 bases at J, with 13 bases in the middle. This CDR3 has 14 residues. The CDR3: CASNRDTYSYEQYF. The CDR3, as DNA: TGTGCCAGCAATCGGGACACCTACTCCTACGAGCAGTACTTC.